One and the same sample provided the 26 T cell receptor beta chains below, sequenced in a study of vaccination effects on CD4 cells after COVID-19. Data came from immunoSEQ multiplex PCR; TCRdb stores just in-frame clones and leaves some out. The sample holds fewer than 55,000 clones, about four fifths seen once. These receptors have no known antigen. Sequencing was preceded by expansion of antigen-specific CD4+ T cells with viral peptide pools in the ViraFEST assay. Isolation of CD4+ T cells took place after about nine days of culture. Neither prior SARS-CoV-2 infection nor positive nucleocapsid antibodies were present in the vaccine recipients. The sample in question was CD4+ T cells from PBMCs cultured with HCoV-OC43 spike peptides, obtained before COVID-19 vaccination. Subset noted: HCoV-OC43 spike overlapping peptide pool stimulation. The source is a human donor who received a COVID-19 vaccine.

The V gene is TRBV23-1, the J gene TRBJ2-3; D is unclear. TRBV23-1 belongs to the ORF category, with a function that is uncertain. Trimming took 1 base from V and 1 from J, leaving 9 bases between them. The CDR3 loop spans 15 amino acids. The CDR3 protein is CASSQFSWGTDTQYF. DNA of the CDR3: TGCGCCAGCAGTCAATTTTCCTGGGGCACAGATACGCAGTATTTT.

This clone showed up just once. V and J are TRBV18 and TRBJ1-6; 7 nucleotides align to TRBD1. The CDR3 is 15 residues long. Germline lookup yields CDR1 KGHSH and CDR2 LQKENI. The V segment lost 8 bases and the J segment 3 bases; nucleotides outside the gene matches: 7. The CDR3 sequence is CASGNRGDYNSPLHF. The CDR3 DNA reads as TGTGCCAGCGGGAACAGGGGCGACTATAATTCACCCCTCCACTTT.

The rearrangement joins TRBV2 to TRBJ2-5, with D unclear. Trimming removed 9 bases from V and 5 bases from J, with 16 bases in between. Germline V gives CDR1 SNHLY, CDR2 FYNNEI. The CDR3 totals 13 residues. The CDR3 nucleotides are TGTGCCAGTCTGTTAGGGTACGGGGAGACCCAGTACTTC. Its translation: CASLLGYGETQYF.

This chain joins TRBV18 and TRBJ1-6; the D gene is possibly TRBD1 (6 bases). V was shortened by 3 bases and J by 10 bases, with 13 bases between the two germline ends. This CDR3 region has 14 residues. Germline CDR1 is KGHSH and CDR2 is LQKENI. The CDR3: CASSPIAGDSPLHF. The DNA of the CDR3 is TGTGCCAGCTCACCTATTGCAGGGGACTCACCCCTCCACTTT.

The chain links TRBV18 to TRBJ2-7; D not resolved. The germline V gene has CDR1 KGHSH and CDR2 LQKENI. The CDR3 has 13 residues. Trimming removed 2 bases from V and 0 bases from J, with 5 bases in between. CDR3 sequence (DNA): TGTGCCAGCTCACCAGGGGACTCCTACGAGCAGTACGTC. It is translated as CASSPGDSYEQYV.

The gene calls are TRBV10-3 and TRBJ2-3, with a possible D match to TRBD2 (7 bases). The ends were cut back, 1 base at V and 3 bases at J, with 14 bases in the middle. CDR3 size: 16 residues. Looked up from germline, CDR1 is ENHRY and CDR2 is SYGVKD. CDR3 residues: CAISEFGGQGTDTQYF. Written as DNA, the CDR3 is TGTGCCATCAGTGAGTTCGGGGGGCAGGGGACAGATACGCAGTATTTT.

The gene calls are TRBV4-3 and TRBJ1-4; perhaps TRBD1 as D (5 bases). The CDR3 extends over 15 amino acids. V was cut by 6 bases and J by 6 bases, with 17 bases left in between. Germline V gives CDR1 LGHNA, CDR2 YSLEER. This CDR3 is CASRNQGNGYEKLFF. CDR3 bases: TGCGCCAGCAGGAACCAGGGTAACGGTTATGAAAAACTGTTTTTT.

V is TRBV6-5 and J is TRBJ1-3; TRBD1 aligns across 8 bases. Germline V lookup: CDR1 MNHEY, CDR2 SVGAGI. The V segment lost 7 bases and the J segment 2 bases; nucleotides outside the gene matches: 4. CDR3 length: 14 residues. This CDR3 is CASTRRGPGNTIYF. DNA of the CDR3: TGTGCCAGCACCCGCAGGGGGCCTGGAAACACCATATATTTT.

V and J are TRBV10-3 and TRBJ1-4; no firm D call. V was trimmed by 6 bases and J by 7 bases, leaving 6 bases between them. The CDR3 length is 11 residues. CDR1 and CDR2 (germline): ENHRY, SYGVKD. The chain's CDR3 is CAIRGSEKLFF. The CDR3 bases are TGTGCCATCAGGGGAAGTGAAAAACTGTTTTTT.

A single count supports this clone. The J gene is TRBJ1-5, the V gene TRBV6-5, with TRBD1 as a possible D gene (6 bases). V was clipped by 10 bases and J by 2 bases, with 15 bases between them. Germline V gene sequence: CDR1 MNHEY, CDR2 SVGAGI. This CDR3 region has 14 residues. CDR3 DNA sequence: TGTGCCACTATGAGGGGGGACGGCAATCAGCCCCAGCATTTT. It specifies CATMRGDGNQPQHF.

V and J are TRBV5-4 and TRBJ1-4, with D tentatively TRBD1 (5 bases). Trimming removed 0 bases from V and 4 bases from J, with 13 bases in between. The V gene's germline CDR1 is SGHNT and CDR2 YYREEE (reference sequence). This CDR3 has 16 amino acids. The CDR3, as DNA: TGTGCCAGCAGCTTGGGAAAATACGGGGGTAATGAAAAACTGTTTTTT. Translated: CASSLGKYGGNEKLFF. The full variable domain, completed using reference TRBV5-4 and TRBJ1-4, is ETGVTQSPTHLIKTRGQQVTLRCSSQSGHNTVSWYQQALGQGPQFIFQYYREEENGRGNFPPRFSGLQFPNYSSELNVNALELDDSALYLCASSLGKYGGNEKLFFGSGTQLSVL.

This clone was observed a handful of times. V gene TRBV27 combines with J gene TRBJ2-7; D unclear. The CDR3 loop spans 13 amino acids. CDR1 MNHEY and CDR2 SMNVEV come from the germline V gene (reference sequence). V was cut by 6 bases and J by 0 bases, with 9 bases left in between. In DNA, the CDR3 is TGTGCCAGCAGCCCGGCAAGCTCCTACGAGCAGTACGTC. Translating it yields CASSPASSYEQYV.

The chain carries TRBV5-1 and TRBJ2-1; no firm D call. Trimming shortened V by 2 bases and J by 7 bases, and 13 bases separated the two germline ends. The germline V gene encodes CDR1 SGHRS and CDR2 YFSETQ. The length of the CDR3 is 14 residues. DNA for the CDR3: TGCGCCAGCAGCTTACCCGGTAGTATGAATGAGCAGTTCTTC. Its protein is CASSLPGSMNEQFF.

This rearrangement joins TRBV4-1 to TRBJ2-2, with 9 bases lining up with TRBD1. CDR1 MGHRA and CDR2 YSYEKL come from the germline V gene. The trim removed 3 bases at V and 0 bases at J, leaving 8 bases unmatched. There are 18 residues in the CDR3. CDR3 DNA: TGCGCCAGCAGCCAGCGATGGGGACAGGGTCCGAACACCGGGGAGCTGTTTTTT. Translating it yields CASSQRWGQGPNTGELFF.

V usage is TRBV19 and J usage is TRBJ1-2; 7 bases are a match to TRBD1. V lost 6 bases, J lost 2 bases, and 6 bases stayed unmatched. Germline V gives CDR1 LNHDA, CDR2 SQIVND (reference sequence). This CDR3 spans 14 amino acids. The DNA for the CDR3 is TGTGCCAGTAGGGAGACAGGGACAAACTATGGCTACACCTTC. Translating gives CASRETGTNYGYTF.

This rearrangement joins TRBV4-2 to TRBJ2-5, with TRBD2 identical over 13 bases. Germline V CDR1 and CDR2: LGHNA, YNFKEQ. The ends lost 3 bases at V and 4 bases at J; junction bases unmatched: 17. The CDR3 extends over 20 amino acids. The CDR3 nucleotides read TGTGCCAGCAGCCATGAATGGTTAGGGGTCACTAGCGGGGGGGCAGAGACCCAGTACTTC. Protein: CASSHEWLGVTSGGAETQYF.

This chain connects TRBV12-3 or TRBV12-4 to TRBJ1-2; 8 positions agree with TRBD1. Trimming removed 6 bases from V and 5 bases from J; junction bases left unmatched: 5. The CDR3 is made up of 13 amino acids. CDR3 nucleotides: TGTGCCAGCAGGGACAGGGACCCTTATGGCTACACCTTC. Its protein is CASRDRDPYGYTF.

The chain carries TRBV5-8 and TRBJ2-1, with 11 bases aligning to TRBD1. This CDR3 is built from 15 residues. CDR1 and CDR2 (germline): SGHTS, YDEGEE. V lost 4 bases to trimming and J lost 6 bases; unmatched junction nucleotides: 6. The CDR3 reads CASSRDRGSLNEQFF. Written as DNA, the CDR3 is TGTGCCAGCAGCCGGGACAGGGGGTCACTCAATGAGCAGTTCTTC. Supplemented by reference TRBV5-8 and TRBJ2-1, the full variable domain reads EAGVTQSPTHLIKTRGQQATLRCSPISGHTSVYWYQQALGLGLQFLLWYDEGEERNRGNFPPRFSGRQFPNYSSELNVNALELEDSALYLCASSRDRGSLNEQFFGPGTRLTVL.

The chain carries TRBV27 and TRBJ1-5; no clear D. This CDR3 is 16 amino acids long. V was shortened by 5 bases and J by 0 bases, with 14 bases between the two germline ends. Germline V gives CDR1 MNHEY, CDR2 SMNVEV (reference sequence). The CDR3 spells CASSASLRASNQPQHF. In DNA, the CDR3 is TGTGCCAGCAGTGCCTCCCTCCGGGCTAGCAATCAGCCCCAGCATTTT.

The V and J genes are TRBV3-1 (or the pseudogene TRBV3-2) and TRBJ2-6; D is undetermined. Trimming shortened V by 3 bases and J by 0 bases, and 12 bases separated the two germline ends. The CDR3 spans 17 residues. Germline V gives CDR1 LGHDT, CDR2 YNNKEL (reference sequence). CDR3 sequence: CASSHGRYLSGANVLTF. CDR3 DNA: TGTGCCAGCAGCCATGGCAGATACCTCTCTGGGGCCAACGTCCTGACTTTC.

This clone showed up just once. The V gene is TRBV7-6, the J gene TRBJ1-5; D is uncertain. V was cut by 5 bases and J by 2 bases, with 13 bases left in between. The germline gives CDR1 SGHVS, CDR2 FNYEAQ. This CDR3 region has 15 residues. CDR3 sequence reads: CASSPQAWGNQPQHF. The CDR3 nucleotides are TGTGCCAGCAGCCCCCAGGCGTGGGGCAATCAGCCCCAGCATTTT.

The chain is built from TRBV25-1 and TRBJ1-2; TRBD1 is a possible D gene (6 bases). V lost 3 bases and J lost 3, with 11 bases in between. CDR3 length equals 14 residues. Germline V gene lookup returns CDR1 MGHDK and CDR2 SYGVNS. CDR3 in amino acids: CASSDPDRYYGYTF. In nucleotides, the CDR3 is TGTGCCAGCAGTGACCCGGACAGATACTATGGCTACACCTTC.

The chain combines TRBV30 with TRBJ2-3, with TRBD1 identical over 8 bases. The J segment lost 5 bases and the V segment lost 3 bases, leaving 10 bases of the junction unmatched. This CDR3 is built from 15 residues. Germline V lookup: CDR1 GTSNPN, CDR2 SVGIG (reference sequence). CDR3 region: CAWSQRTGRGDTQYF. The CDR3 DNA reads TGTGCCTGGAGCCAGCGGACAGGGCGGGGAGATACGCAGTATTTT.

V usage is TRBV10-2 and J usage is TRBJ2-5; 8 bases are a match to TRBD1. Trimming removed 5 bases from V and 3 bases from J; junction bases left unmatched: 2. The CDR3 covers 13 residues. The germline CDR1 and CDR2 sequences are WSHSY and SAAADI. The CDR3 loop reads CASSRQGKETQYF. CDR3 in DNA: TGCGCCAGCAGTAGACAGGGGAAAGAGACCCAGTACTTC.

The rearrangement links TRBV6-5 to TRBJ2-2; 8 bases line up with TRBD1. The CDR3 extends over 14 amino acids. V dropped 5 bases and J dropped 6; count of bases not matched to a gene: 5. In germline, CDR1 is MNHEY, CDR2 SVGAGI. The CDR3: CASSMTGAAGELFF. CDR3 in DNA: TGTGCCAGCAGTATGACAGGGGCGGCCGGGGAGCTGTTTTTT.

This clone showed up just a few times. The chain links TRBV28 to TRBJ2-2; 10 bases are shared with TRBD1. Germline loops: CDR1 MDHEN, CDR2 SYDVKM. The trim removed 4 bases at V and 3 bases at J, leaving 5 bases unmatched. The CDR3 is 16 residues long. CDR3 nucleotides: TGTGCCAGCAGTTCTGGGGGACAGGGGTACACCGGGGAGCTGTTTTTT. Protein sequence: CASSSGGQGYTGELFF.